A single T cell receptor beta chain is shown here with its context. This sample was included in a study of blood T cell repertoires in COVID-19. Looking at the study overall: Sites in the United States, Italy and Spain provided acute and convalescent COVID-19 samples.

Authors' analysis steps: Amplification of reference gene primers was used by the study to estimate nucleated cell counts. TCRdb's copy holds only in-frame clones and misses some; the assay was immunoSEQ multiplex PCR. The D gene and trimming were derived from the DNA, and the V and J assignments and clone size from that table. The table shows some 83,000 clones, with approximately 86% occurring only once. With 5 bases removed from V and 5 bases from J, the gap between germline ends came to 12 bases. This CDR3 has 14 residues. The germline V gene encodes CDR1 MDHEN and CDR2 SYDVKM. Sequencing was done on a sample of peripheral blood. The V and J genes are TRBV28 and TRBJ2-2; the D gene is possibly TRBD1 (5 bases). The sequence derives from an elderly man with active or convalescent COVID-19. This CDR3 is CASSPKGITGELFF. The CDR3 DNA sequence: TGTGCCAGCAGTCCCAAGGGGATTACCGGGGAGCTGTTTTTT.